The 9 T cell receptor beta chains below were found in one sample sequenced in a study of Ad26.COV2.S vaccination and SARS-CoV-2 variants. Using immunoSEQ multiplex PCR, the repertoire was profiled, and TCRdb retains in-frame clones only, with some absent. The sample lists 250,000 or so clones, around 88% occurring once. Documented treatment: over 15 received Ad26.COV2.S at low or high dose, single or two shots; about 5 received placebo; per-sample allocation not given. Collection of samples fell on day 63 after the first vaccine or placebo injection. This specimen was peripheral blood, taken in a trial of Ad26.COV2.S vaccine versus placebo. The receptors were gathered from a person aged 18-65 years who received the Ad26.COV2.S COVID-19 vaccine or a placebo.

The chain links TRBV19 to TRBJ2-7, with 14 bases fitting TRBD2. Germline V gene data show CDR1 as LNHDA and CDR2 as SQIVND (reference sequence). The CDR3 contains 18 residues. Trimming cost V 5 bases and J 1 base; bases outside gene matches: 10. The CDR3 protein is CASSPRTSGGSSSYEQYF. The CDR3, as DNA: TGTGCCAGTAGTCCAAGGACTAGCGGGGGGTCGAGTTCCTACGAGCAGTACTTC. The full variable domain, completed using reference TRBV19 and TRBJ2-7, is DGGITQSPKYLFRKEGQNVTLSCEQNLNHDAMYWYRQDPGQGLRLIYYSQIVNDFQKGDIAEGYSVSREKKESFPLTVTSAQKNPTAFYLCASSPRTSGGSSSYEQYFGPGTRLTVT.

The CDR3 reads CASSNTPGLAGVEQFF. The CDR3 region has the DNA TGTGCCAGCAGCAACACACCGGGACTAGCGGGAGTTGAGCAGTTCTTC. This chain links TRBV6-2 or TRBV6-3 with TRBJ2-1; 14 bases line up with TRBD2. The J segment lost 9 bases and the V segment lost 6 bases, leaving 10 bases of the junction unmatched. The germline V gene has CDR1 MNHEY and CDR2 SVGEGT. The CDR3 covers 16 residues.

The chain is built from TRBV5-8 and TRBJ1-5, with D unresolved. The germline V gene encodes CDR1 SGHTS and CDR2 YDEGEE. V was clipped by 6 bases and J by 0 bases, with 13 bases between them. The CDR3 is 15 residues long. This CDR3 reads CASTRLAYSNQPQHF. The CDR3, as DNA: TGTGCCAGCACCCGATTGGCGTATAGCAATCAGCCCCAGCATTTT. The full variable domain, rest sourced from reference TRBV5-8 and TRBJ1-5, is EAGVTQSPTHLIKTRGQQATLRCSPISGHTSVYWYQQALGLGLQFLLWYDEGEERNRGNFPPRFSGRQFPNYSSELNVNALELEDSALYLCASTRLAYSNQPQHFGDGTRLSIL.

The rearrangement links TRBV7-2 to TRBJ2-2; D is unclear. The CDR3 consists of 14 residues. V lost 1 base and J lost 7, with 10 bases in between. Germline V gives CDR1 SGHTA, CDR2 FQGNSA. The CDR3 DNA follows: TGTGCCAGCAGCTTAGACCGGCGTATCGGGGAGCTGTTTTTT. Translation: CASSLDRRIGELFF.

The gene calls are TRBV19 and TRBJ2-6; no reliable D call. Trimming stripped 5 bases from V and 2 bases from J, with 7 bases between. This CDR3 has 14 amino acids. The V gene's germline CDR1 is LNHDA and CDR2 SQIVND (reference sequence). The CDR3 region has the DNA TGTGCCAGTAGTTGGGCAGCTGGGGCCAACGTCCTGACTTTC. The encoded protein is CASSWAAGANVLTF.

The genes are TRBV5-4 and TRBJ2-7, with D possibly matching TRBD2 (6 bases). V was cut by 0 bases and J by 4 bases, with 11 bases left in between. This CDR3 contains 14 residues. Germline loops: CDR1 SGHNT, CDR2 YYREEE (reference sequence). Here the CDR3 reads CASSLAGGAYEQYF. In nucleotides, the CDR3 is TGTGCCAGCAGCTTGGCCGGGGGAGCGTACGAGCAGTACTTC.

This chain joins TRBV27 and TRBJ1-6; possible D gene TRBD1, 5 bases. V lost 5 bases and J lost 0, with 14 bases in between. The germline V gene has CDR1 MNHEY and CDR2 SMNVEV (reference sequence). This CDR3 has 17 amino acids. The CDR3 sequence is CASSLKRQSSYNSPLHF. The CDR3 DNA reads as TGTGCCAGCAGTCTAAAACGACAGAGCTCCTATAATTCACCCCTCCACTTT.

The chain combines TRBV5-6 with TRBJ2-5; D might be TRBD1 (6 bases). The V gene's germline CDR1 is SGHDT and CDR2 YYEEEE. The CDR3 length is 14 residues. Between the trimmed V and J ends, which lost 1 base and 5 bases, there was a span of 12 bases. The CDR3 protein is CASSLNAGDETQYF. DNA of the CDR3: TGTGCCAGCAGCTTGAATGCAGGGGACGAGACCCAGTACTTC. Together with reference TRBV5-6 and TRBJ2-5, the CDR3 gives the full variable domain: DAGVTQSPTHLIKTRGQQVTLRCSPKSGHDTVSWYQQALGQGPQFIFQYYEEEERQRGNFPDRFSGHQFPNYSSELNVNALLLGDSALYLCASSLNAGDETQYFGPGTRLLVL.

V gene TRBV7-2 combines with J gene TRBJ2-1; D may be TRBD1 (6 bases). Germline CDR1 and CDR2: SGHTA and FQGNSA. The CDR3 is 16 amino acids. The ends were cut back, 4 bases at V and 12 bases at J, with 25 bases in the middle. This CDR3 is CASSSQGFHGPARQFF. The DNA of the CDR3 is TGTGCCAGCAGCTCGCAGGGGTTCCACGGCCCCGCGAGGCAGTTCTTC.